Listed below are T cell receptor beta chains from one sample, sequenced in a study of T cell repertoires in ileal Crohn's disease. Profiled with immunoSEQ multiplex PCR; TCRdb holds only in-frame clones, not every one. The table records some 9,200 clones, 79% of them present only once. Sequencing was carried out using ileal tissue. The receptors were sampled from an adult with Crohn's disease. Both conserved end residues are part of each CDR3. The size field is filled for only some rows; it gives once, few, many or a size class.

-	TRBJ1-5	15	TRBV7-2	CASSLVGGALQPQHF
few	TRBJ2-7	12	TRBV18	CASSPLGDEQYF
-	TRBJ2-3	18	TRBV25-1	CASSEWTSGTLGTDTQYF
few	TRBJ2-5	12	TRBV7-2	CASSLDRETQYF
-	TRBJ2-7	15	TRBV6-5	CASSYRGIISYEQYF
few	TRBJ2-3	15	TRBV6-4	CASSDTAGSTDTQYF
-	TRBJ2-1	14	TRBV4-2	CASSQVAGLTEQFF
few	TRBJ2-3	13	TRBV11-2	CASSFLGTDTQYF
-	TRBJ2-1	16	TRBV6-6	CASSSPLRRSYNEQFF
few	TRBJ2-3	14	TRBV7-2	CASSLLGGPDTQYF
-	TRBJ2-6	15	TRBV6-9	CASSETSSGANVLTF
once	TRBJ2-2	15	TRBV5-1	CASSFGTSESGELFF
-	TRBJ2-7	11	TRBV29-1	CSVDTGIEQYF
-	TRBJ2-1	13	TRBV18	CASSPQGGGEQFF
few	TRBJ2-7	14	TRBV5-5	CACALLFPSYEQYF
-	TRBJ2-7	13	TRBV5-1	CASSPGQGREQYF
-	TRBJ2-7	12	TRBV5-6	CASSSRVGEQYF
-	TRBJ1-2	14	TRBV2	CASRAGTGDYGYTF
-	TRBJ1-2	13	TRBV6-6	CASSEGTALGYTF
-	TRBJ2-7	12	TRBV10-3	CAISDKGGEQYF
-	TRBJ2-7	13	TRBV9	CASSGGTGYEQYF
-	TRBJ2-3	15	TRBV7-9	CASSRRTGGTDTQYF
-	TRBJ2-1	15	TRBV11-3	CASSRESRSYNEQFF
-	TRBJ1-4	15	TRBV19	CASSMGVATNEKLFF
-	TRBJ2-1	15	TRBV6-6	CASSAPPGWGDEQFF
-	TRBJ2-7	16	TRBV5-1	CASSLGRGPKWDEQYF
-	TRBJ1-6	13	TRBV4-3	CASSGRGRSPLHF
-	TRBJ2-1	13	TRBV6-4	CASSDDSYNEQFF
-	TRBJ2-1	17	TRBV27	CASSTLKRAPSYNEQFF
-	TRBJ2-7	14	TRBV11-2	CASSLDKGPHEQYF
-	TRBJ1-1	15	TRBV6-1	CASSEASAGKAEAFF
-	TRBJ1-1	13	TRBV7-3	CASSPGGGREAFF
-	TRBJ1-1	13	TRBV18	CASSPDMNTEAFF
-	TRBJ2-5	16	TRBV19	CASSIVPDRRQETQYF
-	TRBJ2-1	16	TRBV28	CASSTHPDRVANEQFF
-	TRBJ1-2	16	TRBV4-1	CASSRHAAATGDGYTF
-	TRBJ2-2	17	TRBV7-9	CASSLGIAGARTGELFF
-	TRBJ1-2	15	TRBV30	CAWSVPPQGNYGYTF
few	TRBJ2-2	15	TRBV7-9	CASQRDTGGTGELFF
medium-sized	TRBJ2-3	16	TRBV5-1	CASSSGLAGNTDTQYF
-	TRBJ2-2	17	TRBV7-8	CASSLEPGHTNTGELFF
few	TRBJ1-2	15	TRBV4-3	CASSQDLGHSYGYTF
few	TRBJ2-1	12	TRBV14	CASSPMTRRKFF
-	TRBJ1-6	15	TRBV5-6	CASSTGQGSNSPLHF
-	TRBJ1-1	13	TRBV10-3	CASTTGSRTEAFF
-	TRBJ2-1	19	TRBV11-2	CASSLDLHGWTSGYNEQFF